This T cell receptor beta chain comes out of a study of regulatory T cells in long-lasting Graves disease. The sample holds many counts of this clonotype. Time point described: newly diagnosed GD, antithyroid drugs for less than 3 months. The TCR library used RNA extracted from PBMCs. Construction of TCR beta libraries relied on iRepertoire HTBI primers and on Arm-PCR targeting CDR3 regions. TCRdb re-derived calls from the multiplex PCR reads in MiXCR, one entry per CDR3 protein. The data show more than 400,000 distinct CDR3 sequences, 15% to 20% seen once. The same sample was also used in a study of T cells in Graves' hyperthyroidism and ophthalmopathy. That study adds: Newly diagnosed patients aged 18 to 65 had hyperthyroidism of under 2 months' duration.

The clonotype comes from a man between 35 and 55 years old with Graves disease. The material sequenced was peripheral blood mononuclear cells (PBMCs), taken at new diagnosis, from a patient treated with antithyroid drugs.

The CDR3 nucleotides are TGCAGTGCTAGGGTCGGAAAAGGTAGAGCTTTCTTT. The encoded protein is CSARVGKGRAFF. This sequence joins TRBV20-1 and TRBJ1-1; D gene uncertain. Germline CDR1 reads DFQATT; CDR2 reads SNEGSKA (reference sequence). Trimming shortened V by 3 bases and J by 10 bases, and 15 bases separated the two germline ends. The CDR3 spans 12 residues.